This TCR beta chain was sequenced in a study of response to subunit inactivated influenza vaccine. Regarding the study as a whole: The authors suggested that few new T cells are recruited per seasonal influenza vaccination.

This clonotype was observed a few times. Antigen: not known. TCRdb re-analysed the RT-PCR reads in MiXCR, keeping a single row per CDR3 protein. The table shows about 520,000 distinct CDR3 sequences, with around 7.9% occurring only once. The specimen comprised PBMCs from blood, sampled less than 25 months after vaccination. This clonotype was obtained from a man aged 50 to 75 who received an inactivated influenza vaccine.

CDR3 in DNA: TGTGCCAGCAGTTTTGGGACCGTCTCCTACGAGCAGTACTTC. It is translated as CASSFGTVSYEQYF. The V call is TRBV28, the J call TRBJ2-7; D may match TRBD1 or TRBD2 (5 bases each). Trimming shortened V by 3 bases and J by 0 bases, and 9 bases separated the two germline ends. This CDR3 has 14 amino acids. Germline values: CDR1 MDHEN, CDR2 SYDVKM.